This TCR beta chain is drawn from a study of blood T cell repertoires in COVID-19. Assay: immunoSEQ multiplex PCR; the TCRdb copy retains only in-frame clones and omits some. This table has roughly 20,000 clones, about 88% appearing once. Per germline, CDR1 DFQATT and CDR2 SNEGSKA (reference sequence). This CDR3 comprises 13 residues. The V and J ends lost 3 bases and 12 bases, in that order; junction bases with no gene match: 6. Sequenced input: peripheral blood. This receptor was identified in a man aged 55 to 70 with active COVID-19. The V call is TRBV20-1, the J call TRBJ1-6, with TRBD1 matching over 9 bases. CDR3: CSASRGQGGPLHF. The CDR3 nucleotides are TGCAGTGCTAGTAGGGGACAGGGAGGACCCCTCCACTTT.